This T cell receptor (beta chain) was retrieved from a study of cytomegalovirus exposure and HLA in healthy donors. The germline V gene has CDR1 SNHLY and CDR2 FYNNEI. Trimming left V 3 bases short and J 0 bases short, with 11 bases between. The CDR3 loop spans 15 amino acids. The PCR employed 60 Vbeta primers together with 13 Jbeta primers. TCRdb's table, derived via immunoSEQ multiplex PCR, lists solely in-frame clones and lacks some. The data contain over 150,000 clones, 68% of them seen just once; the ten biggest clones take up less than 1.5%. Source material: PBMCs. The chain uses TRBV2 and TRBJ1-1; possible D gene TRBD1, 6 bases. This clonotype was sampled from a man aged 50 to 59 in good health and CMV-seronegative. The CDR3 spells CASSDGGLVNTEAFF. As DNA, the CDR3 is TGTGCCAGCAGTGATGGGGGCCTGGTGAACACTGAAGCTTTCTTT. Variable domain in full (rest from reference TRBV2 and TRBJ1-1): EPEVTQTPSHQVTQMGQEVILRCVPISNHLYFYWYRQILGQKVEFLVSFYNNEISEKSEIFDDQFSVERPDGSNFTLKIRSTKLEDSAMYFCASSDGGLVNTEAFFGQGTRLTVV.